One T cell receptor beta chain is described in this entry. This record comes from a study of blood T cells in healthy people across ages. Per-sample yields of isolated PBMCs were at least 7 million. V was trimmed by 6 bases and J by 7 bases, leaving 20 bases between them. The CDR3 covers 14 residues. Germline V gene lookup returns CDR1 DFQATT and CDR2 SNEGSKA (reference sequence). Then a second PCR, running about 6 to 11 cycles, was carried out with a sample-barcoded 5' primer and a J-beta primer mix. TCRdb called the 5' RACE reads again in MiXCR, with one record for every CDR3 protein. The sample carries about 1 million distinct CDR3 sequences, less than 50% recorded once.

This TCR derives from a woman between 55 and 75 years old in good health. Input material: blood. The genes are TRBV20-1 and TRBJ2-3; possible D gene TRBD2, 5 bases. The CDR3 here is CSAFPLGLTYTQYF. CDR3 in DNA: TGCAGTGCCTTCCCCCTAGGACTCACTTATACGCAGTATTTT.